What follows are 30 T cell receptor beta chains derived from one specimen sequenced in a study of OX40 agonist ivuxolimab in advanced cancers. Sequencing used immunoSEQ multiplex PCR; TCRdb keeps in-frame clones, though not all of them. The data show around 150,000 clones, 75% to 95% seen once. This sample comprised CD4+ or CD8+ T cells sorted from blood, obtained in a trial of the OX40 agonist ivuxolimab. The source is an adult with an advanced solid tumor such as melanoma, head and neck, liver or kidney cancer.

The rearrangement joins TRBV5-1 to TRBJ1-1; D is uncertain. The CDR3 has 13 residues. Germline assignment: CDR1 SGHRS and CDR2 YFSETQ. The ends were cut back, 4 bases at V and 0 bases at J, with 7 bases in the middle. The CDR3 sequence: CASSRRMNTEAFF. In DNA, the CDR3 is TGCGCCAGCAGCCGCCGCATGAACACTGAAGCTTTCTTT.

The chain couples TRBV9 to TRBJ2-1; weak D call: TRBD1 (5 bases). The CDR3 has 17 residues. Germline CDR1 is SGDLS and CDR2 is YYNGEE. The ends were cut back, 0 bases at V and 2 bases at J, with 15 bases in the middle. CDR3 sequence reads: CASSVVWPGPTYNEQFF. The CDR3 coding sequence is TGTGCCAGCAGCGTAGTATGGCCAGGGCCCACCTACAATGAGCAGTTCTTC.

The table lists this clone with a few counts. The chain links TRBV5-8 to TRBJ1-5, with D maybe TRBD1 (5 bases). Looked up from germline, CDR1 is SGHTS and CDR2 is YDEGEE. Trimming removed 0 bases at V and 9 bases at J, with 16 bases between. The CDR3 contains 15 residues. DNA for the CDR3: TGTGCCAGCAGCTTGGCCGGGACGGTCATACGGCCCCAGCATTTT. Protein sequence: CASSLAGTVIRPQHF.

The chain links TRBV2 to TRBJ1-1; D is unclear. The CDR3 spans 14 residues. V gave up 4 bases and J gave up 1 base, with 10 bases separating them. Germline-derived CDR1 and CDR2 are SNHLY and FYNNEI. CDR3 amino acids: CASSVDGPNTEAFF. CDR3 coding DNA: TGTGCCAGCAGTGTAGACGGTCCGAACACTGAAGCTTTCTTT.

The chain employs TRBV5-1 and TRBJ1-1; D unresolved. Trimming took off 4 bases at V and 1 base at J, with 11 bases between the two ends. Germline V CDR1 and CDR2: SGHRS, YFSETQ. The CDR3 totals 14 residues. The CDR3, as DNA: TGCGCCAGCAGCCTCAGGACCGCGAACACTGAAGCTTTCTTT. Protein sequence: CASSLRTANTEAFF.

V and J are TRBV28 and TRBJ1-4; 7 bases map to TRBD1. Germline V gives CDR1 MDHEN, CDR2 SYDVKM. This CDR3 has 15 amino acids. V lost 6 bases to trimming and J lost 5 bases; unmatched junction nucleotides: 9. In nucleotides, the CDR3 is TGTGCCAGCAGCGACGGGGACAGTAGAAATGAAAAACTGTTTTTT. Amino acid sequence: CASSDGDSRNEKLFF. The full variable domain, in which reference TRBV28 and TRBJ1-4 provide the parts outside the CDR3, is DVKVTQSSRYLVKRTGEKVFLECVQDMDHENMFWYRQDPGLGLRLIYFSYDVKMKEKGDIPEGYSVSREKKERFSLILESASTNQTSMYLCASSDGDSRNEKLFFGSGTQLSVL.

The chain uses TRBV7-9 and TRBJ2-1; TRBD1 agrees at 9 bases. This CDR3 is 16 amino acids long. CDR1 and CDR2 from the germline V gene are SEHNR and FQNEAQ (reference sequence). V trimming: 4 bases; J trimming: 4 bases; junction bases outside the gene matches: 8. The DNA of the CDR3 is TGTGCCAGCAGCTCCGACAGGGGGACTCTGTACAATGAGCAGTTCTTC. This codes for CASSSDRGTLYNEQFF.

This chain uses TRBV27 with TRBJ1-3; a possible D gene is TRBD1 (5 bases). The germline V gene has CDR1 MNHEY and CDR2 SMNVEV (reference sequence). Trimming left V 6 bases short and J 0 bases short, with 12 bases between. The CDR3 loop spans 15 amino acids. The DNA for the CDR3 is TGTGCCAGCAGCCGCGAGGGGCCCTCTGGAAACACCATATATTTT. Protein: CASSREGPSGNTIYF.

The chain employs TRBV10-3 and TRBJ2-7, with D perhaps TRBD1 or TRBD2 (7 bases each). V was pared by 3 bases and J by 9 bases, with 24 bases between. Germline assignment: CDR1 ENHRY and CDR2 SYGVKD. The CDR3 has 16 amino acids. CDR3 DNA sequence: TGTGCCATCAGTGATCCAGGGGGACTACCCTCTGAGGGGCAGTACTTC. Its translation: CAISDPGGLPSEGQYF.

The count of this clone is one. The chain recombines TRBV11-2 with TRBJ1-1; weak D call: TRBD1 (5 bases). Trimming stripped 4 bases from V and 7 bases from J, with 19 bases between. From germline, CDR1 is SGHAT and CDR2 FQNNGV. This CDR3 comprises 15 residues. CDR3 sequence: CASSSIANRGYEAFF. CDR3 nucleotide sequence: TGTGCCAGCAGCTCAATCGCGAATCGGGGGTATGAAGCTTTCTTT.

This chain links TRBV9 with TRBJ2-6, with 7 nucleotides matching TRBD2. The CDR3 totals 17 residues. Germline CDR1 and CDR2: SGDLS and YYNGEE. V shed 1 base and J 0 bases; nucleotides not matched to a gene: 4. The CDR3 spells CASSVSSGISGANVLTF. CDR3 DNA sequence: TGTGCCAGCAGCGTATCCAGCGGGATCTCTGGGGCCAACGTCCTGACTTTC.

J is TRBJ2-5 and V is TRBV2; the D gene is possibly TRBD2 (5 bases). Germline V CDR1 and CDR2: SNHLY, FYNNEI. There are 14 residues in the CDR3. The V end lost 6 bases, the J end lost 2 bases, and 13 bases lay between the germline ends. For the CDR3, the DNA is TGTGCCAGCAGCACACTAGGGATACAAGAGACCCAGTACTTC. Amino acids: CASSTLGIQETQYF.

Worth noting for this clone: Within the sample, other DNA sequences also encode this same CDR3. CDR3 sequence: CASSQTGVGNTEAFF. The CDR3 DNA sequence: TGTGCCAGCAGTCAGACAGGTGTAGGGAACACTGAAGCTTTCTTT. This chain connects TRBV6-5 to TRBJ1-1; D might be TRBD1 (6 bases). The CDR3 extends over 15 amino acids. Trimming took off 5 bases at V and 1 base at J, with 14 bases between the two ends. Germline CDR1 and CDR2: MNHEY and SVGAGI.

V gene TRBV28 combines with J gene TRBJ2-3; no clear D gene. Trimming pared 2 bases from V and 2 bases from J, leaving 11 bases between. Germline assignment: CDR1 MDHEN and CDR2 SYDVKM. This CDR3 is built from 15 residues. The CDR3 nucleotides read TGTGCCAGCAGTTTAGATCAGGCCCTCACAGATACGCAGTATTTT. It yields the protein CASSLDQALTDTQYF. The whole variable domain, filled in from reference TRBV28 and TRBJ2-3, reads DVKVTQSSRYLVKRTGEKVFLECVQDMDHENMFWYRQDPGLGLRLIYFSYDVKMKEKGDIPEGYSVSREKKERFSLILESASTNQTSMYLCASSLDQALTDTQYFGPGTRLTVL.

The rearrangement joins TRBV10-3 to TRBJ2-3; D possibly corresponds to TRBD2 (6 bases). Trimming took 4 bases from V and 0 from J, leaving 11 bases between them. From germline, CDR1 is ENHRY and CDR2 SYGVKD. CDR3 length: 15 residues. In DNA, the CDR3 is TGTGCCATCAGTGTACGGGAGTTTAGCACAGATACGCAGTATTTT. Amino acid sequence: CAISVREFSTDTQYF.

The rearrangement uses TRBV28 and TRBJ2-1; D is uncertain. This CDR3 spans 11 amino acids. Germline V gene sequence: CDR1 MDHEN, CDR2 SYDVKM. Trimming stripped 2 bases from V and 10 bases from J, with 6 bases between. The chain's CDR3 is CASSLIREQFF. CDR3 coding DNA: TGTGCCAGCAGTTTAATCCGAGAGCAGTTCTTC.

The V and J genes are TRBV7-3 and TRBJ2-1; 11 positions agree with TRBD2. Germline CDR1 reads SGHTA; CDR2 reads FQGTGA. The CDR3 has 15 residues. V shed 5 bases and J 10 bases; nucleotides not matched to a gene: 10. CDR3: CASSRATSGIEEQFF. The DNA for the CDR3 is TGTGCCAGCAGCAGAGCGACTAGCGGGATAGAGGAGCAGTTCTTC.

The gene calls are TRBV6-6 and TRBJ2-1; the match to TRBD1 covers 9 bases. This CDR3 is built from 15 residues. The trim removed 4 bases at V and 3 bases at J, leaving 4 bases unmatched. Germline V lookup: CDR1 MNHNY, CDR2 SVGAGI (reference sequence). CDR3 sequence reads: CASSFVGQGYNEQFF. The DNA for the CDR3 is TGTGCCAGCAGTTTTGTGGGACAGGGCTACAATGAGCAGTTCTTC.

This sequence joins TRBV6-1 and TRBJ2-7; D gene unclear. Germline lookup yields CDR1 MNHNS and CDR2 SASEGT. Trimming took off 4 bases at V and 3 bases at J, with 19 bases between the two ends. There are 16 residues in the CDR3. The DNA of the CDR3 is TGTGCCAGCAGTGCCCGCGTTTTTGACTCCGGCTACGAGCAGTACTTC. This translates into CASSARVFDSGYEQYF.

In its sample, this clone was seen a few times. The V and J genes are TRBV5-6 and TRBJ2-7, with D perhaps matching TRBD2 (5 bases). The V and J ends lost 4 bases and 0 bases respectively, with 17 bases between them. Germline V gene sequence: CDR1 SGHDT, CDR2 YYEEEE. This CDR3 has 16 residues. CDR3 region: CASSLVVGLSSYEQYF. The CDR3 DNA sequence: TGTGCCAGCAGCCTTGTAGTAGGACTCAGCTCCTACGAGCAGTACTTC.

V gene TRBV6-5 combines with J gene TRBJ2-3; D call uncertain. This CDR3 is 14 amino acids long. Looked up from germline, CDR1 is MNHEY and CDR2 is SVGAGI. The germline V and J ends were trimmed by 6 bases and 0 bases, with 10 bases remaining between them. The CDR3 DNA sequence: TGTGCCAGCAGCCGGACCGCTAGCACAGATACGCAGTATTTT. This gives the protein CASSRTASTDTQYF.

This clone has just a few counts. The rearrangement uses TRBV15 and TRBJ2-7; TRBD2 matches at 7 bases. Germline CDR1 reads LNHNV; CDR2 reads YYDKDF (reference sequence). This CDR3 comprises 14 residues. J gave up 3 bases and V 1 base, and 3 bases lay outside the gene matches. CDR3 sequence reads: CATSRGGEGYEQYF. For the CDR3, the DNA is TGTGCCACCAGCAGAGGAGGGGAGGGCTACGAGCAGTACTTC.

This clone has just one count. Written as DNA, the CDR3 is TGTGCCAGTAGTATGGGGGCAGGGAGCACAGATACGCAGTATTTT. Translating gives CASSMGAGSTDTQYF. The chain combines TRBV19 with TRBJ2-3; maybe TRBD1 (6 bases). This CDR3 comprises 15 residues. Germline V CDR1 and CDR2: LNHDA, SQIVND (reference sequence). V dropped 3 bases and J dropped 0 bases, with 10 bases sitting between them.

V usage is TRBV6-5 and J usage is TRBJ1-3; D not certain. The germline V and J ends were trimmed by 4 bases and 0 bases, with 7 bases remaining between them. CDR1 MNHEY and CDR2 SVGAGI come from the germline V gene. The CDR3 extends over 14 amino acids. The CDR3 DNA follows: TGTGCCAGCAGTTCGTACAGCTCTGGAAACACCATATATTTT. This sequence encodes CASSSYSSGNTIYF.

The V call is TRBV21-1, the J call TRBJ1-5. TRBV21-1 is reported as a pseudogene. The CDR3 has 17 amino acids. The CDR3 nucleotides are TGTGCCAGCAGCTCCCTACTCGCCTACCCCTTTAATCAGCCCCAGCATTTT. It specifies CASSSLLAYPFNQPQHF.

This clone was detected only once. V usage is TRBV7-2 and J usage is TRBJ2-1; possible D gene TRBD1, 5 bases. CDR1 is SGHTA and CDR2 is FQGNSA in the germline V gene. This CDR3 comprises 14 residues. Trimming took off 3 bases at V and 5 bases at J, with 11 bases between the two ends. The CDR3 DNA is TGTGCCAGCAGCTTCTGGGGCCTTGACAATGAGCAGTTCTTC. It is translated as CASSFWGLDNEQFF.

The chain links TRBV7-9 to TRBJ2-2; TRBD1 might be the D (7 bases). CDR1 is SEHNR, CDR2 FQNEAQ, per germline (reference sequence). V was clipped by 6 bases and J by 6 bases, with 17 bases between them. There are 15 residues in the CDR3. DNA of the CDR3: TGTGCCAGCAGTCCAGTAGGAGGGGGCTCCGGGGAGCTGTTTTTT. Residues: CASSPVGGGSGELFF.

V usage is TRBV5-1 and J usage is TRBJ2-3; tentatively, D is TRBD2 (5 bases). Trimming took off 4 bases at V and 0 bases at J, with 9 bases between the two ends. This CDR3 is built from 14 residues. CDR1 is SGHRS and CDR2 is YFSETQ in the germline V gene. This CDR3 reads CASSQDSSTDTQYF. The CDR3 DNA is TGCGCCAGCAGCCAGGACTCTAGCACAGATACGCAGTATTTT.

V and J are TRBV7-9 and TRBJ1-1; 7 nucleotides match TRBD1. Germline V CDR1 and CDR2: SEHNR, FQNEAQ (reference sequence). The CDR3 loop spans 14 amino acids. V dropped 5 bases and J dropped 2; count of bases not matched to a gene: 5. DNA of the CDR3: TGTGCCAGCAGCCTCGGACAGGCTAACACTGAAGCTTTCTTT. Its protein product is CASSLGQANTEAFF.

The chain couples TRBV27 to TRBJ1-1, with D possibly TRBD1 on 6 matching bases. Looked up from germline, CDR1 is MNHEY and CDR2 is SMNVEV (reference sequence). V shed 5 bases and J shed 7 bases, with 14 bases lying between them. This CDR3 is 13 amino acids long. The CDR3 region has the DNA TGTGCCAGCAGTGACAGGCGGACCGGTGAAGCTTTCTTT. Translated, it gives CASSDRRTGEAFF.